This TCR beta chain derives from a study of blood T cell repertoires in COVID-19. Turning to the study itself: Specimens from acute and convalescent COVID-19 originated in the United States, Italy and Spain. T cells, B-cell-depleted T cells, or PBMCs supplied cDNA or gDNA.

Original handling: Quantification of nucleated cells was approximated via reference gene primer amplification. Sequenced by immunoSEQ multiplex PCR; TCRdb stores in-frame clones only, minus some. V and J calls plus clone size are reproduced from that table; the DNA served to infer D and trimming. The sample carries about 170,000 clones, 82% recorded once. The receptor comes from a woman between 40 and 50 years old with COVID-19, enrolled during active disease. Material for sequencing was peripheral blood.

In DNA form, the CDR3 reads TGTGCCAGCAGTTTTAGCCCCCAAACTAGCAATGAGCAGTTCTTC. This sequence encodes CASSFSPQTSNEQFF. The chain is built from TRBV27 and TRBJ2-1; D might be TRBD2 (5 bases). The germline CDR1 and CDR2 sequences are MNHEY and SMNVEV (reference sequence). CDR3 length equals 15 residues. Trimming took off 3 bases at V and 6 bases at J, with 15 bases between the two ends.